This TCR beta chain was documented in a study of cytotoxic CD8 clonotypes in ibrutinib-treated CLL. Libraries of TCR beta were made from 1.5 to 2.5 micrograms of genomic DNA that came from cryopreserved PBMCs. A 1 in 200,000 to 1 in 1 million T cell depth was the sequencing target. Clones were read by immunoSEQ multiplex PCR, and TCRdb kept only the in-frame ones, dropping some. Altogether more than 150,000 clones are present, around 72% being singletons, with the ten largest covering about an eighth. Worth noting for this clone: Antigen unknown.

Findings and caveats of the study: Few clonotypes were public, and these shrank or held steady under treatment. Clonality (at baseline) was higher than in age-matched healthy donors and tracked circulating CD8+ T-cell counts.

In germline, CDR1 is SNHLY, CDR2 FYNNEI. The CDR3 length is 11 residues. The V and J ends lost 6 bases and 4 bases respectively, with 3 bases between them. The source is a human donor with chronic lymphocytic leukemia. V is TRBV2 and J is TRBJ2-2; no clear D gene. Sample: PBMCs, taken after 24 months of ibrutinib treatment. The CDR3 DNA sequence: TGTGCCAGCAGACGCACCGGGGAGCTGTTTTTT. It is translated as CASRRTGELFF.